This T cell receptor beta chain was profiled in a study of vaccination and CD4 T cells after COVID-19. Study at large: Post-vaccine sampling followed dose two by a median about 69 days (range 14 to 241). Spike peptides, overlapping and drawn from SARS-CoV-2, HCoV-NL63, HCoV-OC43 and HCoV-229E, were used to stimulate cells. Cultures acting as controls obtained a CEFX pool, an HIV-1 Nef pool, or no peptide. General study points: Among convalescent patients, a median about 84% of reactive clones emerged only after vaccination.

In regard to this clonotype: Its specificity is not known.

The time point denotes: late sampling 161 to 241 days after vaccination in three convalescent patients. Treatment given: roughly 10-day PBMC culture with coronavirus spike peptide pools or control peptides (ViraFEST assay). Germline CDR1 reads DFQATT; CDR2 reads SNEGSKA (reference sequence). With 0 bases removed from V and 4 bases from J, the gap between germline ends came to 13 bases. This CDR3 contains 14 residues. Oncomine TCR Beta short-read sequencing was applied to DNA from cultured CD4+ T cells. TCRdb analysed the PCR reads with MiXCR anew, one entry per CDR3 protein. The table lists approximately 18,000 distinct CDR3 sequences, approximately 40% of them singletons, with under 20% in the top ten.

The clonotype comes from a human donor who had recovered from COVID-19. Sequences were derived from CD4+ T cells from blood, cultured in vitro, sampled about 7 months after SARS-CoV-2 vaccination. The chain employs TRBV20-1 and TRBJ2-7; tentative D call: TRBD2 (6 bases). CDR3 nucleotide sequence: TGCAGTGCTAGAGATCGACTGGGGAGGTACGAGCAGTACTTC. Amino acids: CSARDRLGRYEQYF.